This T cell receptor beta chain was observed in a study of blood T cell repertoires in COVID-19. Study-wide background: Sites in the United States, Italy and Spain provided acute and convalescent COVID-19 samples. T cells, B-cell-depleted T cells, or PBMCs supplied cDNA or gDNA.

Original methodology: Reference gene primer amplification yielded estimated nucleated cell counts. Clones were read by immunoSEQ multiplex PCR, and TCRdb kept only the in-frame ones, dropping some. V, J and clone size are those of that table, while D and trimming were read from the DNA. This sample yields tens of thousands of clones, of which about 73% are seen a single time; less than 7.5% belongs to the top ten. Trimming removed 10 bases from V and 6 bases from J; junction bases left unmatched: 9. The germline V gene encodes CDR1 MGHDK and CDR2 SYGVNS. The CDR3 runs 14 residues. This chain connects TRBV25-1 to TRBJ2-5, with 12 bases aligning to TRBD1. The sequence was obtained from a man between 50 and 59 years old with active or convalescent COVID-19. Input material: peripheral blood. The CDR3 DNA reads TGTGCCACCACCGGGACAGGGGGCCTTCAGACCCAGTACTTC. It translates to CATTGTGGLQTQYF. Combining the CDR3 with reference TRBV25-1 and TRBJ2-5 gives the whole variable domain EADIYQTPRYLVIGTGKKITLECSQTMGHDKMYWYQQDPGMELHLIHYSYGVNSTEKGDLSSESTVSRIRTEHFPLTLESARPSHTSQYLCATTGTGGLQTQYFGPGTRLLVL.